This T cell receptor (beta chain) was sequenced in a study of cytomegalovirus exposure and HLA in healthy donors. Study-wide points: Generally TCR sequences proved uncommon, though certain public TCRs appeared in numerous donors. The study labeled 164 TCR beta chains cytomegalovirus-associated.

Assay: immunoSEQ multiplex PCR; the TCRdb copy retains only in-frame clones and omits some. The data show approximately 58,000 clones, over 90% seen once. To note about this clone: Its antigen is not identified.

The CDR3 is made up of 16 amino acids. The germline V gene has CDR1 MNHEY and CDR2 SMNVEV (reference sequence). Deletions cut 5 bases from V and 5 bases from J, with 21 bases between. Sequences were obtained from PBMCs. This receptor was identified in a man younger than 35 in good health and CMV-seronegative. V gene TRBV27 combines with J gene TRBJ1-1, with D perhaps TRBD1 (6 bases). This CDR3 reads CASSQRHGGARTEAFF. In DNA, the CDR3 is TGTGCCAGCAGTCAGCGACATGGGGGGGCGAGGACTGAAGCTTTCTTT.